These T cell receptor beta chains were read from a single sample in a study of tumor and adjacent non-tumor tissue in lung cancer. TCRdb passed the multiplex PCR reads through MiXCR, listing each CDR3 protein once. The sample has tens of thousands of distinct CDR3 sequences, less than 75% seen once. The sequencing input was lung tumor tissue. The receptors were gathered from a man aged 55-75 years with non-small cell lung cancer. Both conserved end residues are part of each CDR3. A D gene is named only where the DNA matches it firmly.

D: .; J: TRBJ2-2; V: TRBV28; CDR3: CASSLLQGIGELFF
D: TRBD1; J: TRBJ1-2; V: TRBV5-1; CDR3: CASTTGGDYGYTF
D: .; J: TRBJ2-1; V: TRBV6-1; CDR3: CVSSEAGAAYNEHFF
D: .; J: TRBJ1-3; V: TRBV5-1; CDR3: CASSLDQVWGNTIYF
D: TRBD2; J: TRBJ2-2; V: TRBV23-1; CDR3: CASSQQGLAGAYTGELFF
D: TRBD2; J: TRBJ2-3; V: TRBV29-1; CDR3: CSVVLAGGSDTQYF
D: .; J: TRBJ2-3; V: TRBV6-5; CDR3: CGSRSNGASTDTQYF
D: .; J: TRBJ2-1; V: TRBV20-1; CDR3: CSARPPNNEQFF
D: .; J: TRBJ2-1; V: TRBV30; CDR3: CAGYKGTEQFF
D: .; J: TRBJ1-5; V: TRBV6-2/TRBV6-3; CDR3: CASAHGQLLSNQPQHF
D: .; J: TRBJ1-6; V: TRBV11-3; CDR3: CASSLQGYNSPLHF
D: .; J: TRBJ1-2; V: TRBV29-1; CDR3: CSASPQENYGYTF
D: TRBD2; J: TRBJ2-5; V: TRBV6-6; CDR3: CVSSAPGLGVGETQYF
D: TRBD1; J: TRBJ1-6; V: TRBV11-1; CDR3: CASSSPRTGGDYSLLNF
D: .; J: TRBJ1-1; V: TRBV6-5; CDR3: CASNWGRVVAVTEAFF
D: .; J: TRBJ2-1; V: TRBV4-1; CDR3: CASSQAKAHNEQFF
D: .; J: TRBJ1-6; V: TRBV4-2; CDR3: CASSHEGDTYNSPLHF
D: .; J: TRBJ2-1; V: TRBV11-3; CDR3: CASNIVGRGRTLSDNEQFF